This T cell receptor (beta chain) originates from a study of cytomegalovirus exposure and HLA in healthy donors. About the study: Early on, a data release was issued that held 80 million to 90 million unique TCRs from HLA-typed donors.

General study points: Later on, a genetic analysis was performed. It linked a missense variant in DCLRE1C with V- and J-gene trimming of TCR beta. Specificity for CMV antigens was confirmed in vitro for a few of the CMV-associated chains. For most TCR beta V segments, an earlier analysis put the productive rate at about 87% or about 30% of the time.

Concerning this clone: Its antigen is still unknown.

PCR was performed using 60 Vbeta and 13 Jbeta primers. TCRdb keeps only in-frame clones here, not all; method: immunoSEQ multiplex PCR. The table lists roughly 140,000 clones, roughly three quarters of them singletons. CDR1 is SGHTA, CDR2 FQGTGA, per germline. This CDR3 is built from 15 residues. The J segment lost 6 bases and the V segment lost 1 base, leaving 6 bases of the junction unmatched. The TCR comes from a man between 60 and 75 years old in good health and CMV-seronegative. Sequenced material: PBMCs. The chain is built from TRBV7-3 and TRBJ1-3, with TRBD1 identical over 7 bases. The CDR3 nucleotides read TGTGCCAGCAGCTTAAGACAGGGCTTCGAAAACACCATATATTTT. It translates to CASSLRQGFENTIYF.